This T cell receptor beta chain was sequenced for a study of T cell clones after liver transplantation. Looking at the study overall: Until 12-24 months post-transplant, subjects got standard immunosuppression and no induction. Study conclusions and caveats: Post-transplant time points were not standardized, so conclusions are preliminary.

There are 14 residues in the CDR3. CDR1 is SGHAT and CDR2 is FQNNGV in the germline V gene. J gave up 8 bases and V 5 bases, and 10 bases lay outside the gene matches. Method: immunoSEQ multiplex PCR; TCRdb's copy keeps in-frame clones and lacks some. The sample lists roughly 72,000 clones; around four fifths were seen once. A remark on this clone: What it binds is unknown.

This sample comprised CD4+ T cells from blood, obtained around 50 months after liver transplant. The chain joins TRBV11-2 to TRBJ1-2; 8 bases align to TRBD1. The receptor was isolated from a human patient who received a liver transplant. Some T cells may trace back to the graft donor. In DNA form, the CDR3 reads TGTGCCAGCAGCCTGAAAGGAGGGACAGGAGGCTACACCTTC. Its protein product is CASSLKGGTGGYTF.